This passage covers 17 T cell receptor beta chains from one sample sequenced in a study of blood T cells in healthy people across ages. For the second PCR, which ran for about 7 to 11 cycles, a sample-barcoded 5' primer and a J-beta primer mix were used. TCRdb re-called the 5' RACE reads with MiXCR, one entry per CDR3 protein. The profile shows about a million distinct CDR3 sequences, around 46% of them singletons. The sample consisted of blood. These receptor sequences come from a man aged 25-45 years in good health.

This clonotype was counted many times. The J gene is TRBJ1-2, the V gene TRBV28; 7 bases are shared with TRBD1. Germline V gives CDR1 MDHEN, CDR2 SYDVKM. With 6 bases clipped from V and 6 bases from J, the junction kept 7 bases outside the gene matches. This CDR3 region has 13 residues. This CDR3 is CASRSDRVDGYTF. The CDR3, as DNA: TGTGCCAGCAGGTCTGACAGGGTAGATGGCTACACCTTC.

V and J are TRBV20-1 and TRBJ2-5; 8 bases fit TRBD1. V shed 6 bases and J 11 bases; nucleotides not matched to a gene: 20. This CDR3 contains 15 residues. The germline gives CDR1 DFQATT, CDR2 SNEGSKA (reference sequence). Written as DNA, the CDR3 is TGCAGTGCGGCGAGTCATGAGACAGGGGAAGAGGAGCAGTACTTC. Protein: CSAASHETGEEEQYF.

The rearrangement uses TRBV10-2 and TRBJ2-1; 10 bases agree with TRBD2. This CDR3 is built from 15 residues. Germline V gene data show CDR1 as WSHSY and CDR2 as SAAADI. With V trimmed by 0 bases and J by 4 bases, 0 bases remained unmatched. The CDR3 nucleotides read TGCGCCAGCAGTGAGTCGACTAGCGGGTACAATGAGCAGTTCTTC. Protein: CASSESTSGYNEQFF.

CDR3 in amino acids: CASSPPFGNTEAFF. CDR3 nucleotides: TGTGCCAGCAGCCCCCCGTTTGGGAACACTGAAGCTTTCTTT. V gene TRBV5-6 combines with J gene TRBJ1-1, with D uncertain. Germline CDR1 is SGHDT and CDR2 is YYEEEE. This CDR3 is built from 14 residues. The germline V and J ends were trimmed by 4 bases and 1 base, with 11 bases remaining between them.

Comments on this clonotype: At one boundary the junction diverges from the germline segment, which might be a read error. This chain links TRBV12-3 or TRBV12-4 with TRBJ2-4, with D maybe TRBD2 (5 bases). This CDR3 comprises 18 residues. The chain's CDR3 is CANSRTLGRNLAKNIRYF. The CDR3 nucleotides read TGTGCCAACAGTCGCACCCTCGGACGGAACCTAGCCAAAAACATTCGGTACTTC.

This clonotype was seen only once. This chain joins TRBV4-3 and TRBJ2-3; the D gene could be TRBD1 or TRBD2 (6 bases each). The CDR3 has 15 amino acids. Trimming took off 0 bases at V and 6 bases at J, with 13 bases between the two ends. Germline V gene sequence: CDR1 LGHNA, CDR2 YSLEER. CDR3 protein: CASSQDPGAFDTQYF. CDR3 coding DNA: TGCGCCAGCAGCCAAGACCCGGGGGCTTTCGATACGCAGTATTTT.

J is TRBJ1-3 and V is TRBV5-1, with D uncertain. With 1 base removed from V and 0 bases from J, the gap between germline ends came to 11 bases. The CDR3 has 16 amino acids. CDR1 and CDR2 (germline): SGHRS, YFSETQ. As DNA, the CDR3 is TGCGCCAGCAGCTTGAACGGCGGGAGCTCTGGAAACACCATATATTTT. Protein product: CASSLNGGSSGNTIYF.

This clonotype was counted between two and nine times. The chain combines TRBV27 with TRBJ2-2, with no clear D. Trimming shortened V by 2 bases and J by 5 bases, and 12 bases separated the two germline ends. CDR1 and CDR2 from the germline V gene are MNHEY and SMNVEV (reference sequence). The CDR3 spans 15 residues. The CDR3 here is CASSLSGHATGELFF. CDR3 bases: TGTGCCAGCAGTTTAAGTGGTCACGCTACCGGGGAGCTGTTTTTT.

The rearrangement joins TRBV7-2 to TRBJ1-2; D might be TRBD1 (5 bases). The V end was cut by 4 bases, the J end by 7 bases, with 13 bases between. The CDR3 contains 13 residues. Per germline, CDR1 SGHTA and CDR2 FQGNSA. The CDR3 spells CASSWDLRGGYTF. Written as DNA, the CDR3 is TGTGCCAGCAGCTGGGATCTGAGGGGTGGCTACACCTTC.

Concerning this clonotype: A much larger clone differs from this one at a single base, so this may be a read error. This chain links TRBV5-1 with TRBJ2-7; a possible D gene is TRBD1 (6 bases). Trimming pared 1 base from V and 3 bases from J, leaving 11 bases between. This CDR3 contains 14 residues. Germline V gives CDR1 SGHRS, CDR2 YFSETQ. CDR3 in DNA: TGCGCCAGCAGCTTGATAGGGGGTAACTACGAGCAGTACTTC. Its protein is CASSLIGGNYEQYF.

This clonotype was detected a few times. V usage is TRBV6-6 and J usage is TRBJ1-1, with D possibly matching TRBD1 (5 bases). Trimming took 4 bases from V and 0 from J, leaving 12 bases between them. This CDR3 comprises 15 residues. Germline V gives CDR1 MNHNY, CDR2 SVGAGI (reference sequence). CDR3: CASSWDSQMNTEAFF. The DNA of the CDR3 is TGTGCCAGCAGTTGGGACTCGCAGATGAACACTGAAGCTTTCTTT.

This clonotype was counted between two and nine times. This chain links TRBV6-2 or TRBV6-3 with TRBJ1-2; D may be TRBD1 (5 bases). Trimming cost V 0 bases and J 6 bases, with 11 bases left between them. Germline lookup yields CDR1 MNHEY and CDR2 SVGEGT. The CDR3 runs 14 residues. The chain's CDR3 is CASSYSGQADGYTF. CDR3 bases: TGTGCCAGCAGTTACTCGGGGCAGGCGGATGGCTACACCTTC.

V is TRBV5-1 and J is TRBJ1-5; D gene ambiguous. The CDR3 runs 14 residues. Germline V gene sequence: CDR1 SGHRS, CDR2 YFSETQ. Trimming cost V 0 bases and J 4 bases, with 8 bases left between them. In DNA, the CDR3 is TGCGCCAGCAGCTTGGGTGCAGATAATCAGCCCCAGCATTTT. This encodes CASSLGADNQPQHF. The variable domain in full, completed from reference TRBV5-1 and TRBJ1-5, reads KAGVTQTPRYLIKTRGQQVTLSCSPISGHRSVSWYQQTPGQGLQFLFEYFSETQRNKGNFPGRFSGRQFSNSRSEMNVSTLELGDSALYLCASSLGADNQPQHFGDGTRLSIL.

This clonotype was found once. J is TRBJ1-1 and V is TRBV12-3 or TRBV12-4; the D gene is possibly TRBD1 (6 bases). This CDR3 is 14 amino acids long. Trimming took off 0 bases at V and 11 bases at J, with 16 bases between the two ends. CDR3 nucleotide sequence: TGTGCCAGCAGTTTAGCTAGGCGCGGGGGGGCGGCTTTCTTT. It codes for CASSLARRGGAAFF.

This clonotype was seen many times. CDR3 protein: CASSQEMASGASSTDTQYF. The DNA for the CDR3 is TGTGCCAGCAGCCAAGAGATGGCTAGCGGGGCCTCTAGCACAGATACGCAGTATTTT. This chain links TRBV3-1 with TRBJ2-3; the match to TRBD2 covers 9 bases. Unmatched junction bases numbered 10, after V lost 0 bases and J lost 0 bases. This CDR3 comprises 19 residues. The germline gives CDR1 LGHDT, CDR2 YNNKEL (reference sequence).

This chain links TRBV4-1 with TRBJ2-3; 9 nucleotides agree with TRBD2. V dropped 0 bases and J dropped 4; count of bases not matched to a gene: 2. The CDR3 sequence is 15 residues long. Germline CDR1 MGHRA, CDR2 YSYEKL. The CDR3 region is CASSQDTSGSDTQYF. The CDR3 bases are TGCGCCAGCAGCCAAGATACTAGCGGGTCAGATACGCAGTATTTT.

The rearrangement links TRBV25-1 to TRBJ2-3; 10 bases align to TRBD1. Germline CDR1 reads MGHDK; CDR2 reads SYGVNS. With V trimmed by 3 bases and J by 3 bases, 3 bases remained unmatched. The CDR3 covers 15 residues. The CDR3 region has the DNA TGTGCCAGCAGTGACGGGACAGGGGTAACAGATACGCAGTATTTT. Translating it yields CASSDGTGVTDTQYF.